The clone carrying this T cell receptor beta chain was seen only a few times. The antigen remains undetermined. The data stem from a study of cytomegalovirus exposure and HLA in healthy donors. Study-level background: Previous work identified some 120 million unique TCR beta sequences from 200 million or so T cells.

Study-level findings and limits: A later analysis, which compared TCR beta chains of equal frequency, found the HLA-associated ones more clonally expanded. According to an earlier analysis, most TCR beta V segments yielded productive rearrangements about 90% or about 30% of the time.

Primers for the PCR totalled 60 Vbeta and 13 Jbeta. Measured with immunoSEQ multiplex PCR; TCRdb has only the in-frame clones, and not every one. Of 110,000 to 150,000 clones in the sample, around 80% were seen once. Germline V gives CDR1 SGHNT, CDR2 YYREEE (reference sequence). The V end lost 0 bases, the J end lost 0 bases, and 10 bases lay between the germline ends. CDR3 length: 16 amino acids. The J gene is TRBJ2-1, the V gene TRBV5-4; no clear D gene. The receptor comes from a man between 25 and 39 years old in good health and CMV-seronegative. Sequences were obtained from PBMCs. CDR3 DNA: TGTGCCAGCAGCTTGGCCGCGAGCCCCTCCTACAATGAGCAGTTCTTC. This gives the protein CASSLAASPSYNEQFF.